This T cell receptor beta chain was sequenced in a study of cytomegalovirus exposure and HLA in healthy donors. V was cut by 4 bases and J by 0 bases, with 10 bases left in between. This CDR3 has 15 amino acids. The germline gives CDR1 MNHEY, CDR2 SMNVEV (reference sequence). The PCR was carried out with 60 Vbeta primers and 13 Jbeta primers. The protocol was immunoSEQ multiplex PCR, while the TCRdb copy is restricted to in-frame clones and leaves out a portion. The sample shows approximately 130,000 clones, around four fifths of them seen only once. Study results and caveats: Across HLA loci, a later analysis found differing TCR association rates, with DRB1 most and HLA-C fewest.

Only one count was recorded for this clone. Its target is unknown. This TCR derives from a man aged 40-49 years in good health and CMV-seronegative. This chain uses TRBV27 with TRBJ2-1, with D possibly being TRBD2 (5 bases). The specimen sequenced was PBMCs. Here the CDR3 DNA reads TGTGCCAGCAGTTCCTCCGGGGACTCCTACAATGAGCAGTTCTTC. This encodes CASSSSGDSYNEQFF.